This T cell receptor (beta chain) was obtained from a study of cytomegalovirus exposure and HLA in healthy donors. With 0 bases removed from V and 6 bases from J, the gap between germline ends came to 16 bases. This CDR3 comprises 16 residues. The V gene's germline CDR1 is MNHEY and CDR2 SVGAGI. PCR was performed using 60 Vbeta and 13 Jbeta primers. Profiled with immunoSEQ multiplex PCR; TCRdb holds only in-frame clones, not every one. The top ten clones hold about 9.4% of a sample with some 210,000 clones, about 85% of them seen once. The chain joins TRBV6-5 to TRBJ2-3; D remains unclear. This receptor was identified in a woman between 50 and 59 years old in good health and CMV-seropositive. Sequenced input: PBMCs. CDR3 loop: CASSYSSRFIGDTQYF. Here the CDR3 DNA reads TGTGCCAGCAGTTACTCCTCCAGGTTTATAGGCGATACGCAGTATTTT.